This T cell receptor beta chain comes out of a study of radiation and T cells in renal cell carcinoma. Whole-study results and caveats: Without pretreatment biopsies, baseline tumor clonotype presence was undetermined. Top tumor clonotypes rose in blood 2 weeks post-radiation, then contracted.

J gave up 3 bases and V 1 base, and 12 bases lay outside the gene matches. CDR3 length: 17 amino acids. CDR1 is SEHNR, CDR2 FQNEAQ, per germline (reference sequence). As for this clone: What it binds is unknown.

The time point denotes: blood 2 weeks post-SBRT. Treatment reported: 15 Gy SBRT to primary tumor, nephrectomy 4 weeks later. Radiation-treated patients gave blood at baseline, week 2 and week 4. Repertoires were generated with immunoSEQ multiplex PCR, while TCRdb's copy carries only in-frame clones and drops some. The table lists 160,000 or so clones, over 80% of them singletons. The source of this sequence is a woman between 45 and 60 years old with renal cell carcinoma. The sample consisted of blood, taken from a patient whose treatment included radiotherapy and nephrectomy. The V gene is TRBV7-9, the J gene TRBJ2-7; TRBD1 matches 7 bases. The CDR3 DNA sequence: TGTGCCAGCAGCTTAGGGCGGGTGGGACAGACTTTCTACGAGCAGTACTTC. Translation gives CASSLGRVGQTFYEQYF.